These 9 T cell receptor beta chains were all obtained from the same sample, sequenced in a study of shared clonotypes between healthy human individuals (dated by TCRdb to between 2020 and 2021). The library was produced with the immunoSEQ multiplex PCR assay. TCRdb holds this immuneACCESS table with in-frame rearrangements only. Some clones are missing; in checked studies, unresolved V genes explain under half, and the rest has no known cause. This sample holds around 510,000 clones; around 81% were observed only once. In total, the top ten clones hold 9.5% to 15% of the sample. Sequenced input: PBMCs. These receptors were collected from a woman aged 40 to 50 in good health. Some clones in this sample may be carry-over from other donors' samples.

The rearrangement joins TRBV18 to TRBJ2-7, with 7 positions matching TRBD1. CDR1 is KGHSH and CDR2 is LQKENI in the germline V gene. This CDR3 has 15 amino acids. After removal of 3 bases from V and 2 bases from J, the junction contained 7 bases not matched to a gene. The CDR3 here is CASSPQGDKPYEQYF. For the CDR3, the DNA is TGTGCCAGCTCACCCCAGGGGGACAAACCCTACGAGCAGTACTTC.

The chain recombines TRBV7-3 with TRBJ2-6, with D unclear. The CDR3 covers 13 residues. The germline V and J ends were trimmed by 0 bases and 4 bases, with 1 base remaining between them. In germline, CDR1 is SGHTA, CDR2 FQGTGA. CDR3 sequence (DNA): TGTGCCAGCAGCTTAACCGGGGCCAACGTCCTGACTTTC. As protein: CASSLTGANVLTF.

The chain uses TRBV10-3 and TRBJ2-7; D possibly corresponds to TRBD1 (6 bases). The V gene lost 7 bases and the J gene lost 4 bases, with 14 bases spanning the gap. In germline, CDR1 is ENHRY, CDR2 SYGVKD. The CDR3 covers 13 residues. DNA for the CDR3: TGTGCCATCACCCCGGACAGAGGTTACGAGCAGTACTTC. Translation gives CAITPDRGYEQYF.

The chain employs TRBV15 and TRBJ2-7; the D is unclear. Germline CDR1 and CDR2: LNHNV and YYDKDF (reference sequence). V shed 0 bases and J shed 5 bases, with 14 bases lying between them. This CDR3 contains 15 residues. CDR3 amino acids: CATSREATSSHEQYF. Written as DNA, the CDR3 is TGTGCCACCAGCAGAGAGGCGACTTCATCCCACGAGCAGTACTTC.

This chain uses TRBV5-4 with TRBJ2-7; 9 positions agree with TRBD1. The CDR3 is 15 residues long. V trimming: 4 bases; J trimming: 3 bases; junction bases outside the gene matches: 8. Germline-derived CDR1 and CDR2 are SGHNT and YYREEE (reference sequence). This chain's CDR3 is CASSGTRDRVYEQYF. CDR3 nucleotide sequence: TGTGCCAGCAGCGGAACCCGGGACAGGGTCTACGAGCAGTACTTC.

V and J are TRBV7-6 and TRBJ2-7, with 10 bases that match TRBD2. The CDR3 loop spans 15 amino acids. Looked up from germline, CDR1 is SGHVS and CDR2 is FNYEAQ. Unmatched junction bases numbered 6, after V lost 1 base and J lost 6 bases. The CDR3 loop reads CASSLVGLAGAEQYF. The CDR3 coding sequence is TGTGCCAGCAGCTTAGTAGGGCTAGCGGGAGCCGAGCAGTACTTC.

This chain connects TRBV27 to TRBJ2-7, with 8 bases matching TRBD1. Germline assignment: CDR1 MNHEY and CDR2 SMNVEV (reference sequence). The CDR3 spans 16 residues. V dropped 4 bases and J dropped 2; count of bases not matched to a gene: 10. CDR3 residues: CASSSHLRDRTYEQYF. The CDR3 nucleotides read TGTGCCAGCAGTTCCCACCTCCGGGACAGGACCTACGAGCAGTACTTC.

The chain is built from TRBV7-8 and TRBJ1-2; D unclear. Trimming took off 0 bases at V and 4 bases at J, with 9 bases between the two ends. CDR1 is SGHVS, CDR2 FQNEAQ, per germline. This CDR3 spans 14 amino acids. The CDR3 DNA reads as TGTGCCAGCAGCTTAGCCGGGCCCAGCTATGGCTACACCTTC. Translation gives CASSLAGPSYGYTF.

This clone has just a few counts. The V gene is TRBV28, the J gene TRBJ2-7, with D tentatively TRBD2 (6 bases). The CDR3 covers 15 residues. The V end lost 1 base, the J end lost 2 bases, and 12 bases lay between the germline ends. Germline assignment: CDR1 MDHEN and CDR2 SYDVKM. This CDR3 reads CASSLYRGITYEQYF. The CDR3 bases are TGTGCCAGCAGTTTATACCGCGGGATCACCTACGAGCAGTACTTC. Full variable domain (outside the CDR3, taken from reference TRBV28 and TRBJ2-7): DVKVTQSSRYLVKRTGEKVFLECVQDMDHENMFWYRQDPGLGLRLIYFSYDVKMKEKGDIPEGYSVSREKKERFSLILESASTNQTSMYLCASSLYRGITYEQYFGPGTRLTVT.